The 12 T cell receptor beta chains given below trace back to one sample, sequenced in a study of T cells in Graves' hyperthyroidism and ophthalmopathy. The TCR beta CDR3 regions underwent amplification using RNA transcripts as the source. HTBI primers were employed in a first-round RT-PCR of the TCR CDR3. TCRdb re-called the multiplex PCR reads through MiXCR, storing one row per CDR3 protein. Of some 490,000 distinct CDR3 sequences listed, about 22% are singletons. Sequencing was done on a sample of blood. The receptors were gathered from an older woman with Graves' ophthalmopathy.

The sample holds a few counts of this clonotype. The chain links TRBV20-1 to TRBJ2-3; D is uncertain. CDR3 length: 14 amino acids. V lost 1 base to trimming and J lost 0 bases, with 8 bases between them. Germline lookup yields CDR1 DFQATT and CDR2 SNEGSKA (reference sequence). In DNA form, the CDR3 reads TGCAGTGCTAGAGGGTCAGCGAGCACAGATACGCAGTATTTT. This gives the protein CSARGSASTDTQYF.

In this sample, this clonotype turned up many times. The CDR3 region has the DNA TGTGCCAGCAGACAGGGCACAGGGAATCAGCCCCAGCATTTT. Translating it yields CASRQGTGNQPQHF. The chain joins TRBV12-3 or TRBV12-4 to TRBJ1-5; a possible D gene is TRBD1 (6 bases). Trimming took off 6 bases at V and 4 bases at J, with 13 bases between the two ends. The CDR3 runs to 14 residues.

The chain couples TRBV5-4 to TRBJ1-6; D gene uncertain. The CDR3 contains 18 residues. V lost 1 base and J 7 bases, leaving 21 bases between the germline ends. The germline V gene has CDR1 SGHNT and CDR2 YYREEE (reference sequence). For the CDR3, the DNA is TGTGCCAGCAGCTTGAAGAGTCCGGCCGGGGTGGAGAATTCACCCCTCCACTTT. Protein: CASSLKSPAGVENSPLHF. The complete variable domain, with remaining parts taken from reference TRBV5-4 and TRBJ1-6, reads ETGVTQSPTHLIKTRGQQVTLRCSSQSGHNTVSWYQQALGQGPQFIFQYYREEENGRGNFPPRFSGLQFPNYSSELNVNALELDDSALYLCASSLKSPAGVENSPLHFGNGTRLTVT.

The sample holds a few counts of this clonotype. The CDR3 sequence: CASLMLSNQPQHF. The DNA of the CDR3 is TGTGCCAGTCTGATGTTGAGCAATCAGCCCCAGCATTTT. The V call is TRBV7-9, the J call TRBJ1-5; D not certain. This CDR3 is 13 amino acids long. The germline gives CDR1 SEHNR, CDR2 FQNEAQ (reference sequence). V gave up 9 bases and J gave up 1 base, with 10 bases separating them.

This clonotype has more than one count but fewer than ten. The chain couples TRBV6-1 to TRBJ2-7; maybe TRBD2 (6 bases). In germline, CDR1 is MNHNS, CDR2 SASEGT. V gave up 3 bases and J gave up 4 bases, with 13 bases separating them. The CDR3 extends over 14 amino acids. The CDR3, as DNA: TGTGCCAGCAGTGACGACGGGGGTCGATACGAGCAGTACTTC. It encodes CASSDDGGRYEQYF.

At least ten counts were recorded for this clonotype. This chain links TRBV6-1 with TRBJ1-5; D remains ambiguous. Trimming shortened V by 5 bases and J by 2 bases, and 10 bases separated the two germline ends. The CDR3 contains 14 residues. The germline CDR1 and CDR2 sequences are MNHNS and SASEGT. In DNA, the CDR3 is TGTGCCAGCAGTCGCGATTGGGGCAATCAGCCCCAGCATTTT. Translated: CASSRDWGNQPQHF.

There are a few counts of this clonotype. The chain combines TRBV2 with TRBJ2-1; possible D gene TRBD2, 6 bases. The germline gives CDR1 SNHLY, CDR2 FYNNEI. Trimming took 7 bases from V and 4 from J, leaving 17 bases between them. The CDR3 contains 15 residues. The CDR3 spells CASTTTSQLYNEQFF. For the CDR3, the DNA is TGTGCCAGCACCACAACTAGCCAGCTTTACAATGAGCAGTTCTTC.

This clonotype was recorded many times. This sequence joins TRBV2 and TRBJ2-2, with TRBD1 matching over 7 bases. Losses at the gene ends were 1 base for V and 4 bases for J; bases not matched to a gene: 3. The CDR3 runs to 15 residues. CDR1 SNHLY and CDR2 FYNNEI come from the germline V gene. The CDR3 DNA is TGTGCCAGCAGTGAAGACAGGGGTGTCACCGGGGAGCTGTTTTTT. It encodes CASSEDRGVTGELFF.

This clonotype was counted at least ten times. The chain employs TRBV2 and TRBJ2-1; TRBD2 agrees at 12 bases. V trimming: 3 bases; J trimming: 8 bases; junction bases outside the gene matches: 5. CDR3 length: 15 residues. Germline loops: CDR1 SNHLY, CDR2 FYNNEI. The CDR3 is CASSETSGRTHEQFF. As DNA, the CDR3 is TGTGCCAGCAGTGAGACTAGCGGGAGAACCCATGAGCAGTTCTTC.

This clonotype occurred a few times. The genes are TRBV20-1 and TRBJ1-5; perhaps TRBD1 as D (6 bases). From germline, CDR1 is DFQATT and CDR2 SNEGSKA (reference sequence). There are 16 residues in the CDR3. The V end was cut by 5 bases, the J end by 5 bases, with 22 bases between. The CDR3 is CSAPTGIGEGDQPQHF. CDR3 nucleotides: TGCAGTGCTCCTACAGGGATTGGCGAGGGGGATCAGCCCCAGCATTTT.

This clonotype has a count of ten or more. This chain uses TRBV11-2 with TRBJ1-5, with D hard to call. V was shortened by 5 bases and J by 2 bases, with 7 bases between the two germline ends. Germline loops: CDR1 SGHAT, CDR2 FQNNGV. The CDR3 is 13 residues long. CDR3 DNA: TGTGCCAGCAGCCCGACCGGCAATCAGCCCCAGCATTTT. Protein: CASSPTGNQPQHF.

This clonotype was observed a few times. The gene calls are TRBV5-6 and TRBJ1-2; no reliable D call. Trimming removed 0 bases at V and 8 bases at J, with 11 bases between. CDR3 length equals 13 residues. CDR1 SGHDT and CDR2 YYEEEE come from the germline V gene. Here the CDR3 DNA reads TGTGCCAGCAGCTTGGATGGCGGCCCGGGCTACACCTTC. This codes for CASSLDGGPGYTF.